This entry lists 16 T cell receptor beta chains sequenced from one sample in a study of blood T cell repertoires in COVID-19. This table comes from immunoSEQ multiplex PCR, and its TCRdb copy is limited to in-frame clones, with some not included. The data contain some 260,000 clones, under 90% of them singletons. Material: peripheral blood. The receptors shown here come from a woman between 18 and 29 years old with acute or convalescent COVID-19.

This chain connects TRBV19 to TRBJ2-1; 16 nucleotides match TRBD2. Unmatched junction bases numbered 11, after V lost 4 bases and J lost 8 bases. CDR3 length: 18 amino acids. Per germline, CDR1 LNHDA and CDR2 SQIVND (reference sequence). The CDR3 DNA reads as TGTGCCAGTAGTAAGGGACTAGCGGGAGGGTATCGGGGCGATGAGCAGTTCTTC. Protein product: CASSKGLAGGYRGDEQFF.

The genes are TRBV11-2 and TRBJ1-2; TRBD1 matches 8 bases. The CDR3 is 14 residues long. Trimming took 3 bases from V and 8 from J; bases not matched to a gene: 8. CDR1 and CDR2 (germline): SGHAT, FQNNGV. The chain's CDR3 is CASSFGQGDLGYTF. The CDR3 DNA reads as TGTGCCAGCAGCTTCGGACAGGGTGATTTGGGCTACACCTTC.

This chain joins TRBV7-2 and TRBJ2-7; 9 nucleotides agree with TRBD2. The ends lost 6 bases at V and 1 base at J; junction bases unmatched: 7. The CDR3 totals 15 residues. Per germline, CDR1 SGHTA and CDR2 FQGNSA. CDR3 DNA: TGTGCCAGCAGTTTTAGCGGGAGAATGTCCTACGAGCAGTACTTC. As protein: CASSFSGRMSYEQYF.

The V gene is TRBV5-4, the J gene TRBJ1-1, with TRBD1 matching 7 bases. CDR3 length: 14 amino acids. Germline values: CDR1 SGHNT, CDR2 YYREEE (reference sequence). J lost 1 base, V lost 7 bases, and 7 bases had no gene match. The chain's CDR3 is CASGTTGTNTEAFF. Here the CDR3 DNA reads TGTGCCAGCGGTACGACAGGGACGAACACTGAAGCTTTCTTT.

The rearrangement links TRBV3-1 (or the pseudogene TRBV3-2) to TRBJ2-2, with 12 bases identical to TRBD2. The V and J ends lost 4 bases and 1 base, in that order; junction bases with no gene match: 7. The CDR3 contains 18 residues. Per the germline V gene, CDR1 is LGHDT and CDR2 is YNNKEL (reference sequence). DNA of the CDR3: TGTGCCAGCAGCCTACTGACTAGCGGGAGCCTGAACACCGGGGAGCTGTTTTTT. It codes for CASSLLTSGSLNTGELFF.

The CDR3 region has the DNA TGTGCCAGCAGCTTGGGGACTAGCGGCAGAAGGAGCTCCTACGAGCAGTACTTC. Residues: CASSLGTSGRRSSYEQYF. The chain recombines TRBV5-4 with TRBJ2-7; TRBD2 agrees at 10 bases. This CDR3 has 18 amino acids. Germline V gene data show CDR1 as SGHNT and CDR2 as YYREEE (reference sequence). Trimming removed 0 bases from V and 0 bases from J; junction bases left unmatched: 9. Complete variable domain (other parts from reference TRBV5-4 and TRBJ2-7): ETGVTQSPTHLIKTRGQQVTLRCSSQSGHNTVSWYQQALGQGPQFIFQYYREEENGRGNFPPRFSGLQFPNYSSELNVNALELDDSALYLCASSLGTSGRRSSYEQYFGPGTRLTVT.

The genes are TRBV28 and TRBJ2-2, with TRBD1 identical over 7 bases. The germline V gene has CDR1 MDHEN and CDR2 SYDVKM. The CDR3 is 13 amino acids. Germline trimming cut 6 bases from V and 5 bases from J; bases unmatched to any gene: 3. DNA of the CDR3: TGTGCCAGCAGGCCCAGGGGGACCGGGGAGCTGTTTTTT. Encoded protein: CASRPRGTGELFF.

The chain employs TRBV24-1 and TRBJ2-7; 8 bases fit TRBD1. CDR1 and CDR2 from the germline V gene are KGHDR and SFDVKD. With V trimmed by 11 bases and J by 3 bases, 5 bases remained unmatched. The CDR3 length is 12 residues. The CDR3 bases are TGTGCCAGGCGACAGGGGCGCTACGAGCAGTACTTC. It yields the protein CARRQGRYEQYF.

V usage is TRBV30 and J usage is TRBJ2-7; 7 bases align to TRBD2. V shed 0 bases and J 0 bases; nucleotides not matched to a gene: 5. The CDR3 has 15 amino acids. The germline V gene encodes CDR1 GTSNPN and CDR2 SVGIG (reference sequence). CDR3 DNA sequence: TGTGCCTGGAGTGTGGGGGGGATCGGCTCCTACGAGCAGTACTTC. Amino acids: CAWSVGGIGSYEQYF. The variable domain in full, with the rest retrieved from reference TRBV30 and TRBJ2-7, is SQTIHQWPATLVQPVGSPLSLECTVEGTSNPNLYWYRQAAGRGLQLLFYSVGIGQISSEVPQNLSASRPQDRQFILSSKKLLLSDSGFYLCAWSVGGIGSYEQYFGPGTRLTVT.

The chain carries TRBV6-5 and TRBJ2-1; TRBD1 matches at 9 bases. CDR1 is MNHEY and CDR2 is SVGAGI in the germline V gene. Unmatched junction bases numbered 9, after V lost 6 bases and J lost 6 bases. The CDR3 totals 15 residues. The CDR3 loop is CASSPRQGGINEQFF. The CDR3 DNA reads TGTGCCAGCAGCCCCCGACAGGGGGGAATCAATGAGCAGTTCTTC.

The chain links TRBV30 to TRBJ1-2; no reliable D call. From germline, CDR1 is GTSNPN and CDR2 SVGIG (reference sequence). The CDR3 spans 17 residues. Trimming removed 3 bases from V and 4 bases from J, with 24 bases in between. Written as DNA, the CDR3 is TGTGCCTGGAGCAAAACACTGACACCGCAGGTCCCCTATGGCTACACCTTC. Its protein is CAWSKTLTPQVPYGYTF.

V and J are TRBV7-2 and TRBJ2-1; 12 bases map to TRBD2. V shed 1 base and J 9 bases; nucleotides not matched to a gene: 10. The V gene's germline CDR1 is SGHTA and CDR2 FQGNSA. The length of the CDR3 is 17 residues. DNA for the CDR3: TGTGCCAGCAGCTTAGGGACTAGCGGGAAGAGGGGGGCTGAGCAGTTCTTC. It encodes CASSLGTSGKRGAEQFF.

The chain uses TRBV6-2 or TRBV6-3 and TRBJ1-6; D may be TRBD1 (5 bases). This CDR3 region has 15 residues. The V end lost 2 bases, the J end lost 7 bases, and 12 bases lay between the germline ends. Germline V CDR1 and CDR2: MNHEY, SVGEGT. CDR3: CASSYGGNSNSPLHF. CDR3 DNA: TGTGCCAGCAGTTACGGGGGGAATTCGAATTCACCCCTCCACTTT.

The genes are TRBV2 and TRBJ2-3, with TRBD2 matching 9 bases. J was trimmed by 1 base and V by 7 bases; bases with no gene match: 6. CDR1 and CDR2 from the germline V gene are SNHLY and FYNNEI. The CDR3 extends over 15 amino acids. CDR3 coding DNA: TGTGCCAGCACCTTAGCGGGAGTCCGCACAGATACGCAGTATTTT. It codes for CASTLAGVRTDTQYF.

This clone was counted at least ten times. The V gene is TRBV30, the J gene TRBJ2-2; 10 bases map to TRBD2. Germline trimming cut 1 base from V and 6 bases from J; bases unmatched to any gene: 5. In germline, CDR1 is GTSNPN, CDR2 SVGIG (reference sequence). This CDR3 contains 15 residues. The CDR3 sequence is CAWSALGLAAGELFF. CDR3 DNA sequence: TGTGCCTGGAGTGCCCTCGGACTAGCGGCCGGGGAGCTGTTTTTT. The full variable domain, rest sourced from reference TRBV30 and TRBJ2-2, is SQTIHQWPATLVQPVGSPLSLECTVEGTSNPNLYWYRQAAGRGLQLLFYSVGIGQISSEVPQNLSASRPQDRQFILSSKKLLLSDSGFYLCAWSALGLAAGELFFGEGSRLTVL.

This clone was counted between two and nine times. The chain uses TRBV5-6 and TRBJ2-5, with a weak D call TRBD1 (6 bases). Germline V gene lookup returns CDR1 SGHDT and CDR2 YYEEEE. The CDR3 runs 15 residues. Trimming removed 1 base at V and 5 bases at J, with 15 bases between. CDR3 bases: TGTGCCAGCAGCTTGAGGGACACCCTGAGGGAGACCCAGTACTTC. Amino acid sequence: CASSLRDTLRETQYF.